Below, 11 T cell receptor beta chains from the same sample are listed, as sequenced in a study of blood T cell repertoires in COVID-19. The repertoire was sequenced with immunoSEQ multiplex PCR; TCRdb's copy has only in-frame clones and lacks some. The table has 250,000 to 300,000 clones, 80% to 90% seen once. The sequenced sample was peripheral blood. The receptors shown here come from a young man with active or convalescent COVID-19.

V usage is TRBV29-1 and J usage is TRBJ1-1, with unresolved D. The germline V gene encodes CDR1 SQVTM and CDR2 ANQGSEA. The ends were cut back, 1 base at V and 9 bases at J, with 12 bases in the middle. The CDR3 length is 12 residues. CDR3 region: CSVEGEKGQAFF. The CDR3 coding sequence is TGCAGCGTTGAAGGGGAGAAGGGCCAAGCTTTCTTT.

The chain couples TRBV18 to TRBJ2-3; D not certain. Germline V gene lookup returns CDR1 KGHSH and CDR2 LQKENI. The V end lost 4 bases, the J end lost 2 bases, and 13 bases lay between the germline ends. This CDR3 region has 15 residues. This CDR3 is CASSLRRQPTDTQYF. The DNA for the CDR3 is TGTGCCAGCTCACTACGCAGGCAACCCACAGATACGCAGTATTTT.

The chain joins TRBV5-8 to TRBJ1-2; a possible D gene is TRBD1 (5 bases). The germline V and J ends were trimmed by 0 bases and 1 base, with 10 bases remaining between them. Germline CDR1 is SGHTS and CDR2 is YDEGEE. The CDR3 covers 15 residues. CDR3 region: CASSLGQSFNYGYTF. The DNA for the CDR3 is TGTGCCAGCAGCTTGGGACAGAGCTTTAACTATGGCTACACCTTC.

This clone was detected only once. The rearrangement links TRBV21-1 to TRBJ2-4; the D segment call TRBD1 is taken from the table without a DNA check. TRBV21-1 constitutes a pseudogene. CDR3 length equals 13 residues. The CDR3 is CASGPVAKNIQYF. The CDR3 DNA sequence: TGTGCCAGCGGCCCAGTAGCCAAAAACATTCAGTACTTC.

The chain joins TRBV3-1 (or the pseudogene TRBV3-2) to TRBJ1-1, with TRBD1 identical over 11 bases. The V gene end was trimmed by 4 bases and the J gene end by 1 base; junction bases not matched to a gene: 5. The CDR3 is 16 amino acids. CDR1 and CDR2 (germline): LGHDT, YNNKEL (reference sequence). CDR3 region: CASSPGTGGSNTEAFF. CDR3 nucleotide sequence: TGTGCCAGCAGCCCAGGGACAGGGGGTTCGAACACTGAAGCTTTCTTT.

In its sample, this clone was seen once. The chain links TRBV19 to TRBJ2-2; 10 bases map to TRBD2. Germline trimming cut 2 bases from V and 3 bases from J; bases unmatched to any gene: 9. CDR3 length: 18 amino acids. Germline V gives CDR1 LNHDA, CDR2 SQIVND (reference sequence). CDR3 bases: TGTGCCAGTAGTATACACCTTAGCGGGGGGTTGTACACCGGGGAGCTGTTTTTT. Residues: CASSIHLSGGLYTGELFF.

CDR3 in DNA: TGTGCCAGCAGTTGGGATTCTAGCACATACAATGAGCAGTTCTTC. Translating gives CASSWDSSTYNEQFF. The chain joins TRBV2 to TRBJ2-1; weak D call: TRBD2 (5 bases). Germline V gives CDR1 SNHLY, CDR2 FYNNEI. The V gene lost 5 bases and the J gene lost 4 bases, with 15 bases spanning the gap. The CDR3 runs 15 residues.

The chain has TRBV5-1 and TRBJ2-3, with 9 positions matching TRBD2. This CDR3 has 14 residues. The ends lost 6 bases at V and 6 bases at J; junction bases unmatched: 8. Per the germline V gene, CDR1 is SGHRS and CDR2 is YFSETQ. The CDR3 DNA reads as TGCGCCAGCACGGACAAGCGGGGGGCCGATACGCAGTATTTT. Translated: CASTDKRGADTQYF.

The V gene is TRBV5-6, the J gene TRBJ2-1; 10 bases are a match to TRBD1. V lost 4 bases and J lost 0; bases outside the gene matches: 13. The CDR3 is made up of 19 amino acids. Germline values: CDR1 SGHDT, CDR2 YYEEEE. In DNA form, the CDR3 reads TGTGCCAGCAGCCCTGACAGGGGGCGGTCCCCGAGCTCCTACAATGAGCAGTTCTTC. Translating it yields CASSPDRGRSPSSYNEQFF.

As DNA, the CDR3 is TGTGCCAGCAGCTTGTGGGGGGAGGTGAATGAGCAGTTCTTC. It specifies CASSLWGEVNEQFF. The chain recombines TRBV5-4 with TRBJ2-1; tentatively, D is TRBD2 (6 bases). The CDR3 has 14 residues. Deletions cut 1 base from V and 7 bases from J, with 12 bases between. CDR1 and CDR2 from the germline V gene are SGHNT and YYREEE (reference sequence).

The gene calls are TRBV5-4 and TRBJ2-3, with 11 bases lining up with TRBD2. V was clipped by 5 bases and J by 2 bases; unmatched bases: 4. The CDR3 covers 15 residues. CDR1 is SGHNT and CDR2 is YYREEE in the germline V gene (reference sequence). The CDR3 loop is CASRRSGGDTDTQYF. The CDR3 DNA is TGTGCCAGCAGACGTAGCGGGGGGGACACAGATACGCAGTATTTT.